A single sample is the source of the 2 T cell receptor beta chains below, sequenced in a study of long-term antiretroviral therapy in people with HIV. immunoSEQ v3.0 was run at survey level. The repertoire was sequenced with immunoSEQ multiplex PCR; TCRdb's copy has only in-frame clones and lacks some. The table lists some 28,000 clones, around 85% of them singletons. Source: unsorted PBMCs, taken 3 years after starting antiretroviral therapy. These receptors all stem from a man aged 40-49 years with HIV.

The chain has TRBV6-1 and TRBJ2-7; D unclear. Germline loops: CDR1 MNHNS, CDR2 SASEGT. The CDR3 has 13 residues. V was clipped by 4 bases and J by 3 bases, with 10 bases between them. The DNA of the CDR3 is TGTGCCAGCAGTGCAGCGCCTCTCTACGAGCAGTACTTC. It yields the protein CASSAAPLYEQYF.

This chain connects TRBV30 to TRBJ1-2; a possible D gene is TRBD1 (5 bases). CDR3 length: 11 residues. Germline-derived CDR1 and CDR2 are GTSNPN and SVGIG (reference sequence). CDR3 in DNA: TGTGCGGGGACTCGTAACTATGGCTACACCTTC. Residues: CAGTRNYGYTF.